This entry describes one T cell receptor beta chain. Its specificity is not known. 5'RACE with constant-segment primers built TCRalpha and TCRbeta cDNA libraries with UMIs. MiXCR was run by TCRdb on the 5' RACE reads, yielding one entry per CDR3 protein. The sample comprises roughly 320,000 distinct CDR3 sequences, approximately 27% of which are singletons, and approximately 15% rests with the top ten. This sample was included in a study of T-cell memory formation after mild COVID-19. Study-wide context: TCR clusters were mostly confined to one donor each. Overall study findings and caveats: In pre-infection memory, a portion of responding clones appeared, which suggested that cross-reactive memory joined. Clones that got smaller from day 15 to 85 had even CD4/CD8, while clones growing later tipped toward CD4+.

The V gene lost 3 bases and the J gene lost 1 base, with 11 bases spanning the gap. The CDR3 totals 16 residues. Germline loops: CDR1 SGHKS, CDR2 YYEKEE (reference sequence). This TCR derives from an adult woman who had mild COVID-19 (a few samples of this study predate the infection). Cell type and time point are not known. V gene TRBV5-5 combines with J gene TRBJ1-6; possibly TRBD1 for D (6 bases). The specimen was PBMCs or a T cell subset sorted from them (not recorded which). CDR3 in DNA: TGTGCCAGCAGCTCGAGCAGGGGTTCCTATAATTCACCCCTCCACTTT. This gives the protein CASSSSRGSYNSPLHF.